This T cell receptor beta chain emerged from a study of identical twins (TCRdb year 2016). As for the study more broadly: To test whether fetal clonotypes persist, this study deep-sequenced TCR alpha and beta repertoires from monozygotic twins, from unrelated adults of various ages, and from cord blood. To rule out contamination, the twin experiments were replicated at different times with different library preparation protocols. What the authors observed across the whole study: Compared with coincidental sharing between unrelated individuals, out-of-frame TCR alpha sequences shared between twins showed an excess of sequences with low generation probability. Recombination models systematically underestimated out-of-frame TCR alpha sharing in monozygotic twins but agreed with sharing between unrelated individuals. Excess twin sharing in beta out-of-frame sequences was weaker because fewer shared sequences lowered the signal-to-noise ratio. Abundant cord blood beta clonotypes had fewer insertions, young adult naive repertoires showed a similar but weaker trend, and memory repertoires showed no such trend. Invariant T cells such as MAIT and iNKT could partly confound zero-insertion analyses, though diverse VJ usage argued against this for most clonotypes. Conclusions relied on cross-sectional statistical analysis, since the same donors could not be followed over many years.

The method was 5' RACE. The sequencer listed for this sample is Illumina HiSeq 2000. Template switching introduced a universal primer binding site; the final cDNA contained a unique molecular identifier, enabling accurate counting of TCR cDNA molecules. Specific primers in the conserved constant-segment region were used to synthesize first-strand cDNA for TCR alpha and beta chains. To control for contamination, every cDNA library was double barcoded, receiving both a SMART-Mk sample barcode and Illumina barcodes. TruSeq adapter sequences along with Illumina sample barcodes were introduced in two successive PCR steps. TCR alpha and beta cDNA libraries were sequenced on the Illumina HiSeq platform with custom primers. Per the original workflow: MiGEC was used to process raw reads and extract unique molecular identifiers, and MiXCR was used to find CDR3 positions. For each individual, recombination models were inferred using an EM algorithm with the repgenHMM and IGoR tools. Shared clonotypes were analyzed with the tcR package in R, and sharing was normalized by the product of cloneset sizes. Out-of-frame nonproductive sequences were analyzed to study raw recombination free of thymic and clonal selection effects. The raw public data were reprocessed by TCRdb itself: fastp quality trimming at Q25, MiXCR clonotype calling, in-frame beta chains only. Rows with a matching CDR3 protein are joined into one entry that keeps the most common DNA and genes. TCRdb's processing, not the authors', yielded these V and J calls. The sample table shows roughly 570,000 distinct CDR3 sequences, and just under 10% are seen once. The top ten constitute under 3% of the sample.

In its sample, this clonotype was seen a few times. Its antigen is unknown. No per-base quality is available; no much larger clone lies one base away. CDR1 and CDR2 are drawn from the germline V gene (reference sequence): DFQATT, SNEGSKA. V sheds 1 base and J sheds 5 bases, leaving 14 bases between their ends. From the cysteine up to the phenylalanine, the CDR3 has a length of 14 residues. Solely the CDR3 DNA is kept, with 42 bases framed from the first base. All donors were healthy Caucasians. Three pairs of female monozygotic twins, all aged roughly 18 to 30 years, made up the twin cohort. RNA for TCR libraries was isolated from peripheral blood mononuclear cells. The sample also formed part of further work on yellow fever vaccine responses in identical twins. The second source states: The authors reported that the T cell response to vaccination in identical twins appeared partly convergent and partly personalized. The study precisely tracked vaccine-responding T cell clones in identical twins.

The sample taken for sequencing was PBMCs. This chain joins TRBV20-1 to TRBJ1-1; no D segment can be confidently identified. The source of this sequence is a young woman in good health. The DNA is as follows: TGCAGTGCTAGAGGGGAGGGTTTGAGTACTGAAGCTTTCTTT. The resulting protein is CSARGEGLSTEAFF.